The entry below gives a single T cell receptor beta chain sequence along with its context. The source of the sample is a study of blood T cell repertoires in COVID-19. Overall study: COVID-19 samples, acute and convalescent, were from the United States, Italy and Spain. T cells, B-cell-depleted T cells, or PBMCs provided the cDNA or gDNA that served as material.

Authors' processing steps: Reference gene primer amplification in the assay estimated nucleated cell counts. Sequenced by immunoSEQ multiplex PCR; TCRdb stores in-frame clones only, minus some. Clonal size and the V and J genes are those of that table, whereas D and trimming came from the DNA. The sample lists 250,000 to 300,000 clones, over 75% occurring once. Trimming at V came to 5 bases and at J to 9 bases, leaving 12 bases not matched to a gene. This CDR3 has 15 residues. The germline V gene has CDR1 MNHEY and CDR2 SVGAGI. The chain combines TRBV6-5 with TRBJ2-7, with TRBD1 matching over 11 bases. The sequencing sample was made of peripheral blood. The receptor was derived from a woman between 65 and 79 years old with COVID-19, enrolled during active disease. This CDR3 reads CASSPPGQGVGGQYF. CDR3 nucleotides: TGTGCCAGCAGTCCCCCGGGACAGGGGGTCGGGGGGCAGTACTTC.